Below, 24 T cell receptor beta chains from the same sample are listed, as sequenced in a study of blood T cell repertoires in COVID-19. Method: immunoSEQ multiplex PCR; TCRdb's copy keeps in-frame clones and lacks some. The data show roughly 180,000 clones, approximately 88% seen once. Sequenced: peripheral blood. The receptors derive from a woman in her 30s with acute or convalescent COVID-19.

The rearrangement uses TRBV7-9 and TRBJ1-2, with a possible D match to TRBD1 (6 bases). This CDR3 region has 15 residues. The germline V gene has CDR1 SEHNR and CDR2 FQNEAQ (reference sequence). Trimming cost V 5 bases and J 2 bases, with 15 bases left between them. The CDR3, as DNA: TGTGCCAGCAGCCAAGGACAGTCACCCAACTATGGCTACACCTTC. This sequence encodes CASSQGQSPNYGYTF.

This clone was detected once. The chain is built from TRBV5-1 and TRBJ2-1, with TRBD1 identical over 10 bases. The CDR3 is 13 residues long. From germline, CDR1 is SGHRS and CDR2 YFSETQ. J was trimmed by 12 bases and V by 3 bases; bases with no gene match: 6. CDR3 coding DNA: TGCGCCAGCAGCTCGGGACAGGGGTTGGGGCAGTTCTTC. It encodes CASSSGQGLGQFF.

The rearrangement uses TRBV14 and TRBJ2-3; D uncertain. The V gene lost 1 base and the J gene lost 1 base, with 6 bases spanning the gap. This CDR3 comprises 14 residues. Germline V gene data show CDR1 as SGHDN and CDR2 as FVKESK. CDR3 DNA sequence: TGTGCCAGCAGCCAAGTCAGCGGCACAGATACGCAGTATTTT. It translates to CASSQVSGTDTQYF.

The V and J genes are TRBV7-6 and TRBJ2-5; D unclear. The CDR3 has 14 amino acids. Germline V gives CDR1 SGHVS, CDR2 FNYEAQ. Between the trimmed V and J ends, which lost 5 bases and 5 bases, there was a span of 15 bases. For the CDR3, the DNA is TGTGCCAGCAGCGCAGGTCTGATAAAGGAGACCCAGTACTTC. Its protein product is CASSAGLIKETQYF.

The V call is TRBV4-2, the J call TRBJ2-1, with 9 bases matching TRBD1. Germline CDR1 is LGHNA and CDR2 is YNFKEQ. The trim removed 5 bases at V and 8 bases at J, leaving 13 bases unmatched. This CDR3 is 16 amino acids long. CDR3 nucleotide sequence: TGTGCCAGCAGCTACAGGGGGCGGGCGGGAGAGGATGAGCAGTTCTTC. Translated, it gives CASSYRGRAGEDEQFF.

The CDR3 sequence is CASRLDRSYGYTF. CDR3 in DNA: TGTGCCAGTAGACTGGACAGATCCTATGGCTACACCTTC. The V call is TRBV19, the J call TRBJ1-2; TRBD1 is a possible D gene (6 bases). Germline CDR1 and CDR2: LNHDA and SQIVND (reference sequence). The V gene lost 6 bases and the J gene lost 4 bases, with 12 bases spanning the gap. The CDR3 contains 13 residues.

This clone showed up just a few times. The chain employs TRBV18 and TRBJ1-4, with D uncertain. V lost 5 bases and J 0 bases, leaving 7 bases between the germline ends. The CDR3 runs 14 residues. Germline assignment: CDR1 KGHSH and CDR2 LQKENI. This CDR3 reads CASSVSATNEKLFF. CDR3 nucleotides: TGTGCCAGCTCAGTCAGTGCAACTAATGAAAAACTGTTTTTT.

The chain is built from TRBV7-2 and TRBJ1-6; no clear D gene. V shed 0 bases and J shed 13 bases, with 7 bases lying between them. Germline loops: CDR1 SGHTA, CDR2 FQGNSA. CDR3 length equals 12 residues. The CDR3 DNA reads TGTGCCAGCAGCTTAGCCTTGAGTCCCCTCCACTTT. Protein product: CASSLALSPLHF.

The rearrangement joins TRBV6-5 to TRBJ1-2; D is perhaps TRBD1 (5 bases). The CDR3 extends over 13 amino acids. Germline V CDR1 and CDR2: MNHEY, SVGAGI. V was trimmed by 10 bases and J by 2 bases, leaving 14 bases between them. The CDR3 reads CATRTPTNYGYTF. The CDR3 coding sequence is TGTGCCACCCGGACACCAACGAACTATGGCTACACCTTC.

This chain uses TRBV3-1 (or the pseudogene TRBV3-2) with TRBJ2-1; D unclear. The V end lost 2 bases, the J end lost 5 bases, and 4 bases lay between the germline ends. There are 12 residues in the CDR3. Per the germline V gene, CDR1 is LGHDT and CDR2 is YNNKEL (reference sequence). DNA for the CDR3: TGTGCCAGCAGCCAACAGAACAATGAGCAGTTCTTC. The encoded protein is CASSQQNNEQFF.

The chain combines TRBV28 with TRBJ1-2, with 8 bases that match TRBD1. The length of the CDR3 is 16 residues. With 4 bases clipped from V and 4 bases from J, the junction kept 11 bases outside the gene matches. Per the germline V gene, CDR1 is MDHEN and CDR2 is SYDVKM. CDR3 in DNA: TGTGCCAGCAGTTATACCGGGACAGGCAGGGGCTATGGCTACACCTTC. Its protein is CASSYTGTGRGYGYTF.

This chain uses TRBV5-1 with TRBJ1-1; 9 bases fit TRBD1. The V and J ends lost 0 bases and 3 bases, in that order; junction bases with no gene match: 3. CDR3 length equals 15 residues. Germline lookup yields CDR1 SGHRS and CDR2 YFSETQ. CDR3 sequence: CASSLEGTGYTEAFF. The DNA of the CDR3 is TGCGCCAGCAGCTTGGAGGGGACAGGGTACACTGAAGCTTTCTTT.

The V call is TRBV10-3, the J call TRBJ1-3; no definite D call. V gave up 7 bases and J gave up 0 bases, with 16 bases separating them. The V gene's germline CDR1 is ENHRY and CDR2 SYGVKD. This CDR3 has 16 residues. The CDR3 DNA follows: TGTGCCATCACTTTACAACCGGGGTTCTCTGGAAACACCATATATTTT. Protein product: CAITLQPGFSGNTIYF.

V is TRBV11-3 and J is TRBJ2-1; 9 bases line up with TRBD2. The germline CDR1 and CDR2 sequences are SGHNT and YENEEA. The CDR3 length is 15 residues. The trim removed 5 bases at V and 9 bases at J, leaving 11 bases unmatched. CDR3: CASSGRSGSDGEQFF. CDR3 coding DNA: TGTGCCAGCAGCGGGCGTAGCGGGAGTGATGGTGAGCAGTTCTTC.

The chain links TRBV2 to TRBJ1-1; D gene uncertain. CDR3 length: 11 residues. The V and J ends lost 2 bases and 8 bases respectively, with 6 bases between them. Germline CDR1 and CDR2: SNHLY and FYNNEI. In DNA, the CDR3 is TGTGCCAGCAGTGAACGGAGCGAAGCTTTCTTT. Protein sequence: CASSERSEAFF.

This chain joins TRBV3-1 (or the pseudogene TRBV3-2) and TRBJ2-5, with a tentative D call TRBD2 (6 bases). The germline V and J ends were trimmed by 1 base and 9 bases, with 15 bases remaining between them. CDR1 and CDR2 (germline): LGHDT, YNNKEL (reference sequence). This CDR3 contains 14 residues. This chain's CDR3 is CASSQVLQGGAQYF. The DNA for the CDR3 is TGTGCCAGCAGCCAAGTTTTGCAGGGAGGAGCCCAGTACTTC.

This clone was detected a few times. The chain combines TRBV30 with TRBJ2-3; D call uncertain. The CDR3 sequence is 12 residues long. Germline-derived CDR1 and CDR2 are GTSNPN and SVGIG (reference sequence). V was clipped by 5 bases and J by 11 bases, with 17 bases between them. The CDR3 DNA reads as TGTGCCTGGGTTGTGATTCGCGCCGGGCAGTATTTT. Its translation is CAWVVIRAGQYF.

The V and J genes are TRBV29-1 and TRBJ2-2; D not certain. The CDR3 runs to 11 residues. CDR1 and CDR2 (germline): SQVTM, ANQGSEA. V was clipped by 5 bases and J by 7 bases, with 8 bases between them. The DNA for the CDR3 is TGCAGCGTTTCCATCATCGGGGAGCTGTTTTTT. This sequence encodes CSVSIIGELFF.

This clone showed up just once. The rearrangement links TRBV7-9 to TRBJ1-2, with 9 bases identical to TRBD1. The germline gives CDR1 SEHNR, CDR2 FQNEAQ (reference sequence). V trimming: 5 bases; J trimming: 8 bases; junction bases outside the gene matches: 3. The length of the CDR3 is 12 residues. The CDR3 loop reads CASSRDREGYTF. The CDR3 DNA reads TGTGCCAGCAGCCGGGACAGGGAGGGCTACACCTTC.

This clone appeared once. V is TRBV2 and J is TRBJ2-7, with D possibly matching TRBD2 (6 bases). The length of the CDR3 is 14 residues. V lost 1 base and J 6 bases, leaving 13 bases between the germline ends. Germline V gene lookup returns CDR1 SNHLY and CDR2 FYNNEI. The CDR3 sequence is CASSEELATREQYF. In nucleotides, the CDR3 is TGTGCCAGCAGTGAAGAACTAGCTACGCGCGAGCAGTACTTC. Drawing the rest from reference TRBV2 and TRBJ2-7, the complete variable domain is EPEVTQTPSHQVTQMGQEVILRCVPISNHLYFYWYRQILGQKVEFLVSFYNNEISEKSEIFDDQFSVERPDGSNFTLKIRSTKLEDSAMYFCASSEELATREQYFGPGTRLTVT.

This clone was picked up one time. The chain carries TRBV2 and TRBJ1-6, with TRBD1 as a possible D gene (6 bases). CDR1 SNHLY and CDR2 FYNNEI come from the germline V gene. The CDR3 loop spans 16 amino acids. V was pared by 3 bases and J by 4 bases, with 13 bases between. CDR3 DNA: TGTGCCAGCAGTGAGAGACAGGATCCTTATAATTCACCCCTCCACTTT. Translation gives CASSERQDPYNSPLHF.

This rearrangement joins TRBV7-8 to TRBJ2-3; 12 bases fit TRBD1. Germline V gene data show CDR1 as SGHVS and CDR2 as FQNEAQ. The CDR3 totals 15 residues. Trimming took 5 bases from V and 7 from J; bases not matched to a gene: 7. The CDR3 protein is CASSAGTGGLYTQYF. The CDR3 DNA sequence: TGTGCCAGCAGCGCCGGGACAGGGGGCCTTTATACGCAGTATTTT.

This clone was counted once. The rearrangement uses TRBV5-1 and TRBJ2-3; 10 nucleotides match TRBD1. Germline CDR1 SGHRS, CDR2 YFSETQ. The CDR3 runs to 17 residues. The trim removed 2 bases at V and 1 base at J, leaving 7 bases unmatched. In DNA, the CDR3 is TGCGCCAGCAGCTTACAAACCGGGACAGGGGGCACAGATACGCAGTATTTT. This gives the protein CASSLQTGTGGTDTQYF.

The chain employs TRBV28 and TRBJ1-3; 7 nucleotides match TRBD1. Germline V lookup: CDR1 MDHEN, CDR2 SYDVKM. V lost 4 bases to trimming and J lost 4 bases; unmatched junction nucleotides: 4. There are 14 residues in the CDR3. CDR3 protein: CASSSGTAGNTIYF. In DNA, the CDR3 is TGTGCCAGCAGTTCCGGGACAGCAGGAAACACCATATATTTT.